The 32 T cell receptor beta chains given below trace back to one sample, sequenced in a study of stem cell transplantation in POMP-related autoinflammatory disease. Study outcomes and limitations: A trend toward lower repertoire diversity and greater clonality appeared in every analyzed T-cell subset of PRAID patients. In PRAID patients, the number of distinct TRB V-J gene pairings was restricted.

The antigens for these receptors are not known. Sequenced by immunoSEQ multiplex PCR; TCRdb stores in-frame clones only, minus some. Of about 8,000 clones in the sample, roughly nine tenths were seen once. The starting material was CD8+ T cells from PBMCs, obtained before stem cell transplantation. These receptors were obtained from a human donor with POMP-related autoinflammation and immune dysregulation (PRAID).

The chain combines TRBV19 with TRBJ2-7, with a possible D match to TRBD1 (5 bases). CDR1 is LNHDA and CDR2 is SQIVND in the germline V gene (reference sequence). The CDR3 is 14 residues long. V lost 5 bases and J lost 5, with 16 bases in between. CDR3 nucleotide sequence: TGTGCCAGTAGTCTCCAGGGTAGGCGCGACGAGCAGTACTTC. Its translation: CASSLQGRRDEQYF.

The chain joins TRBV27 to TRBJ1-5, with D unresolved. The CDR3 is 13 residues long. Germline CDR1 reads MNHEY; CDR2 reads SMNVEV (reference sequence). V lost 2 bases to trimming and J lost 4 bases, with 6 bases between them. CDR3 bases: TGTGCCAGCAGTTTAATGGGAAATCAGCCCCAGCATTTT. Translated: CASSLMGNQPQHF.

The chain couples TRBV19 to TRBJ1-6; D remains ambiguous. Trimming took off 1 base at V and 7 bases at J, with 2 bases between the two ends. CDR1 is LNHDA and CDR2 is SQIVND in the germline V gene (reference sequence). The CDR3 length is 12 residues. The CDR3 here is CASSIGNSPLHF. For the CDR3, the DNA is TGTGCCAGTAGTATAGGGAATTCACCCCTCCACTTT.

The chain has TRBV11-2 and TRBJ2-7; 8 bases line up with TRBD1. The V gene's germline CDR1 is SGHAT and CDR2 FQNNGV. The V and J ends lost 0 bases and 3 bases, in that order; junction bases with no gene match: 7. The CDR3 contains 16 residues. The CDR3 loop reads CASSLEGGTGHYEQYF. In DNA, the CDR3 is TGTGCCAGCAGCTTAGAGGGTGGGACAGGCCACTACGAGCAGTACTTC.

The rearrangement joins TRBV11-2 to TRBJ1-1; weak D call: TRBD1 (6 bases). V was shortened by 5 bases and J by 3 bases, with 13 bases between the two germline ends. The CDR3 is 14 residues long. CDR1 is SGHAT and CDR2 is FQNNGV in the germline V gene. CDR3 residues: CASSPGGRHTEAFF. The CDR3 DNA sequence: TGTGCCAGCAGCCCCGGGGGCAGGCACACTGAAGCTTTCTTT.

V usage is TRBV27 and J usage is TRBJ2-5; the match to TRBD2 covers 7 bases. This CDR3 is 13 amino acids long. Trimming at V came to 2 bases and at J to 5 bases, leaving 2 bases not matched to a gene. Per the germline V gene, CDR1 is MNHEY and CDR2 is SMNVEV (reference sequence). The CDR3 DNA reads TGTGCCAGCAGTTTAGGGGGGGTGGAGACCCAGTACTTC. Its protein is CASSLGGVETQYF.

The chain combines TRBV10-1 with TRBJ2-1, with 9 bases that match TRBD2. V lost 2 bases and J lost 6; bases outside the gene matches: 5. CDR1 is WNHNN, CDR2 SYGVQD, per germline (reference sequence). This CDR3 contains 15 residues. CDR3 residues: CASSERASGVNEQFF. The CDR3 DNA reads as TGCGCCAGCAGTGAGAGGGCTAGCGGGGTCAATGAGCAGTTCTTC.

The gene calls are TRBV9 and TRBJ1-2; 7 bases map to TRBD1. Germline V gene sequence: CDR1 SGDLS, CDR2 YYNGEE. The junction had 3 bases not matched to a gene; V was cut back by 3 bases and J by 7 bases. There are 12 residues in the CDR3. The CDR3 nucleotides read TGTGCCAGCAGCGGACAGGGCGGTGGCTACACCTTC. Protein: CASSGQGGGYTF.

V gene TRBV28 combines with J gene TRBJ2-7, with 8 bases matching TRBD2. Germline assignment: CDR1 MDHEN and CDR2 SYDVKM. CDR3 length: 15 residues. The V and J ends lost 5 bases and 2 bases, in that order; junction bases with no gene match: 8. The CDR3 region has the DNA TGTGCCAGCAGTCCCTTAGCGGGGCCGGCCTACGAGCAGTACTTC. Its protein is CASSPLAGPAYEQYF. The full variable domain, in which reference TRBV28 and TRBJ2-7 provide the parts outside the CDR3, is DVKVTQSSRYLVKRTGEKVFLECVQDMDHENMFWYRQDPGLGLRLIYFSYDVKMKEKGDIPEGYSVSREKKERFSLILESASTNQTSMYLCASSPLAGPAYEQYFGPGTRLTVT.

The V call is TRBV15, the J call TRBJ2-3, with D possibly being TRBD2 (5 bases). There are 15 residues in the CDR3. With 3 bases removed from V and 1 base from J, the gap between germline ends came to 11 bases. Germline values: CDR1 LNHNV, CDR2 YYDKDF (reference sequence). In DNA, the CDR3 is TGTGCCACCAGCAGCGAACCAGCGGGCACAGATACGCAGTATTTT. Its translation: CATSSEPAGTDTQYF.

This chain uses TRBV29-1 with TRBJ1-2; the match to TRBD1 covers 8 bases. The CDR3 spans 13 residues. J was trimmed by 8 bases and V by 7 bases; bases with no gene match: 12. CDR1 is SQVTM, CDR2 ANQGSEA, per germline. The DNA of the CDR3 is TGCAGCGCCCGCCCGGACAGGGCCTCCGGCTACACCTTC. This codes for CSARPDRASGYTF.

This CDR3 is CASSPGLAGGHGGELFF. In DNA, the CDR3 is TGTGCCAGCAGTCCGGGACTAGCGGGGGGGCATGGCGGGGAGCTGTTTTTT. This chain uses TRBV27 with TRBJ2-2; 16 nucleotides line up with TRBD2. V dropped 5 bases and J dropped 7; count of bases not matched to a gene: 7. This CDR3 is built from 17 residues. Germline values: CDR1 MNHEY, CDR2 SMNVEV (reference sequence).

The count of this clone is one. The chain is built from TRBV6-1 and TRBJ2-5; TRBD2 matches 9 bases. Per the germline V gene, CDR1 is MNHNS and CDR2 is SASEGT. The CDR3 totals 13 residues. The V gene end was trimmed by 6 bases and the J gene end by 4 bases; junction bases not matched to a gene: 3. CDR3 in amino acids: CASRTGLAETQYF. CDR3 in DNA: TGTGCCAGCAGAACGGGACTAGCAGAGACCCAGTACTTC.

This clone came up a few times. The J gene is TRBJ2-6, the V gene TRBV10-3, with unresolved D. CDR1 ENHRY and CDR2 SYGVKD come from the germline V gene. The V end lost 5 bases, the J end lost 5 bases, and 16 bases lay between the germline ends. The CDR3 covers 16 residues. The CDR3 nucleotides read TGTGCCATCAGTCCAAAGAACTGTAGTCGGGCCAACGTCCTGACTTTC. Encoded protein: CAISPKNCSRANVLTF.

The chain joins TRBV7-2 to TRBJ2-5; D is perhaps TRBD2 (5 bases). Germline assignment: CDR1 SGHTA and CDR2 FQGNSA. This CDR3 contains 14 residues. The germline V and J ends were trimmed by 3 bases and 5 bases, with 13 bases remaining between them. The CDR3 spells CASSFNDGGETQYF. DNA for the CDR3: TGTGCCAGCAGCTTCAACGACGGCGGGGAGACCCAGTACTTC.

The rearrangement links TRBV6-5 to TRBJ2-2, with D possibly being TRBD1 or TRBD2 (5 bases each). V gave up 2 bases and J gave up 9 bases, with 13 bases separating them. This CDR3 is 14 amino acids long. CDR1 is MNHEY, CDR2 SVGAGI, per germline. The CDR3 spells CASSYGTHSRELFF. DNA for the CDR3: TGTGCCAGCAGTTACGGGACCCACAGTCGGGAGCTGTTTTTT.

The chain links TRBV28 to TRBJ2-4; D is uncertain. This CDR3 comprises 13 residues. V shed 3 bases and J shed 6 bases, with 9 bases lying between them. Germline CDR1 MDHEN, CDR2 SYDVKM. The CDR3 protein is CASSFRLGNIQYF. The CDR3 nucleotides read TGTGCCAGCAGTTTCCGACTGGGAAACATTCAGTACTTC.

This chain uses TRBV13 with TRBJ1-1, with TRBD1 matching over 8 bases. Germline V gene lookup returns CDR1 PRHDT and CDR2 FYEKMQ (reference sequence). V dropped 6 bases and J dropped 7; count of bases not matched to a gene: 7. This CDR3 has 13 amino acids. The CDR3 region is CASSPTGDGEAFF. Written as DNA, the CDR3 is TGTGCCAGCAGTCCGACAGGGGACGGTGAAGCTTTCTTT.

The CDR3 nucleotides are TGTGCCAGCAGTGACTCAGGGGTTTGGGAGACCCAGTACTTC. It codes for CASSDSGVWETQYF. V usage is TRBV6-4 and J usage is TRBJ2-5, with D perhaps matching TRBD1 (5 bases). Germline V lookup: CDR1 MRHNA, CDR2 SNTAGT. The CDR3 is 14 residues long. With 0 bases removed from V and 5 bases from J, the gap between germline ends came to 10 bases.

V gene TRBV6-1 combines with J gene TRBJ2-7; D unclear. The CDR3 is made up of 14 amino acids. Germline CDR1 is MNHNS and CDR2 is SASEGT. Trimming pared 3 bases from V and 0 bases from J, leaving 9 bases between. The CDR3 protein is CASSEALSSYEQYF. The CDR3 region has the DNA TGTGCCAGCAGTGAGGCTCTTAGCTCCTACGAGCAGTACTTC.

The rearrangement links TRBV7-9 to TRBJ2-7; 10 bases fit TRBD2. J lost 4 bases, V lost 5 bases, and 5 bases had no gene match. The CDR3 contains 14 residues. Germline CDR1 and CDR2: SEHNR and FQNEAQ (reference sequence). Here the CDR3 DNA reads TGTGCCAGCAGCGGGCTAGCGGGGGAATACGAGCAGTACTTC. Its translation is CASSGLAGEYEQYF.

This chain links TRBV28 with TRBJ2-7; possibly TRBD1 for D (5 bases). This CDR3 has 16 residues. The V gene lost 8 bases and the J gene lost 3 bases, with 23 bases spanning the gap. The germline V gene encodes CDR1 MDHEN and CDR2 SYDVKM. CDR3 in amino acids: CASQVGRGEYLYEQYF. The CDR3, as DNA: TGTGCCAGCCAGGTGGGGCGCGGAGAGTATCTCTACGAGCAGTACTTC.

This chain links TRBV27 with TRBJ1-2; D is ambiguous. Germline CDR1 MNHEY, CDR2 SMNVEV (reference sequence). CDR3 size: 15 residues. The germline V and J ends were trimmed by 2 bases and 4 bases, with 14 bases remaining between them. CDR3: CASSLKGRSTYGYTF. The CDR3 DNA is TGTGCCAGCAGTTTAAAAGGGCGATCGACCTATGGCTACACCTTC.

In DNA form, the CDR3 reads TGTGCCAGCAGCAGTGGTCCCGAGCAGTTCTTC. Protein: CASSSGPEQFF. The chain joins TRBV7-8 to TRBJ2-1, with no clear D. V was pared by 5 bases and J by 10 bases, with 9 bases between. Germline CDR1 is SGHVS and CDR2 is FQNEAQ. The CDR3 runs to 11 residues.

This clone was observed a handful of times. The chain uses TRBV5-4 and TRBJ2-7; perhaps D is TRBD1 or TRBD2 (6 bases each). The germline V gene encodes CDR1 SGHNT and CDR2 YYREEE (reference sequence). Trimming stripped 2 bases from V and 4 bases from J, with 16 bases between. This CDR3 has 15 residues. Here the CDR3 reads CASSFGGGPEYEQYF. The CDR3 nucleotides are TGTGCCAGCAGCTTCGGGGGCGGGCCGGAGTACGAGCAGTACTTC.

The chain carries TRBV28 and TRBJ2-1, with 9 bases fitting TRBD2. V was clipped by 5 bases and J by 9 bases; unmatched bases: 5. CDR1 is MDHEN, CDR2 SYDVKM, per germline. This CDR3 comprises 13 residues. CDR3 DNA sequence: TGTGCCAGCAGTCCCCCACTAGCGGGTGAGCAGTTCTTC. Its protein is CASSPPLAGEQFF.

This chain connects TRBV29-1 to TRBJ2-1, with D unclear. V was pared by 0 bases and J by 2 bases, with 5 bases between. The CDR3 is made up of 13 amino acids. CDR1 and CDR2 (germline): SQVTM, ANQGSEA. The CDR3, as DNA: TGCAGCGTTGAAGATGAGGCCTACAATGAGCAGTTCTTC. Amino acid sequence: CSVEDEAYNEQFF.

The chain joins TRBV13 to TRBJ2-7; 12 bases match TRBD1. The germline V gene encodes CDR1 PRHDT and CDR2 FYEKMQ (reference sequence). V dropped 4 bases and J dropped 3; count of bases not matched to a gene: 4. This CDR3 has 15 residues. The CDR3 nucleotides are TGTGCCAGCAGCTCTGGGACAGGGGGCGGCTACGAGCAGTACTTC. Residues: CASSSGTGGGYEQYF. Drawing the rest from reference TRBV13 and TRBJ2-7, the complete variable domain is AAGVIQSPRHLIKEKRETATLKCYPIPRHDTVYWYQQGPGQDPQFLISFYEKMQSDKGSIPDRFSAQQFSDYHSELNMSSLELGDSALYFCASSSGTGGGYEQYFGPGTRLTVT.

The chain's CDR3 is CAIPNGQWGNQPQHF. The CDR3, as DNA: TGTGCCATCCCGAACGGACAGTGGGGCAATCAGCCCCAGCATTTT. The chain employs TRBV10-3 and TRBJ1-5; possibly TRBD1 for D (6 bases). The CDR3 length is 15 residues. Germline V gene lookup returns CDR1 ENHRY and CDR2 SYGVKD. V lost 8 bases, J lost 2 bases, and 16 bases lay in between.

This rearrangement joins TRBV27 to TRBJ2-2, with 10 positions matching TRBD2. CDR1 and CDR2 (germline): MNHEY, SMNVEV (reference sequence). The CDR3 is made up of 18 amino acids. J lost 1 base, V lost 2 bases, and 7 bases had no gene match. CDR3 amino acids: CASSLTLAGALNTGELFF. CDR3 sequence (DNA): TGTGCCAGCAGTTTAACGCTAGCGGGGGCCTTGAACACCGGGGAGCTGTTTTTT.

There are a few counts of this clone. The chain combines TRBV4-2 with TRBJ2-7; 9 bases map to TRBD2. Germline trimming cut 0 bases from V and 5 bases from J; bases unmatched to any gene: 5. CDR1 and CDR2 (germline): LGHNA, YNFKEQ. This CDR3 spans 15 amino acids. The CDR3 protein is CASSQEASGNDEQYF. DNA for the CDR3: TGTGCCAGCAGCCAAGAGGCTAGCGGGAACGACGAGCAGTACTTC.

The chain has TRBV6-5 and TRBJ2-4; TRBD1 agrees at 9 bases. The germline V gene encodes CDR1 MNHEY and CDR2 SVGAGI. V lost 4 bases and J lost 4; bases outside the gene matches: 5. The CDR3 spans 15 residues. This CDR3 reads CASSFSGTGKNIQYF. CDR3 sequence (DNA): TGTGCCAGCAGTTTTTCAGGGACAGGGAAAAACATTCAGTACTTC.